These 31 T cell receptor beta chains originate from one sample sequenced in a study of T-cell memory formation after mild COVID-19. TCRdb reprocessed the 5' RACE reads via MiXCR and lists one record per CDR3 protein. The data contain about 29,000 distinct CDR3 sequences, 12% of them singletons. The sequenced sample was PBMCs or a T cell subset sorted from them (not recorded which). The receptors here all came from an adult woman who had mild COVID-19 (a few samples of this study predate the infection). Cell type and time point are not known.

With respect to this clonotype: This could be a read error, since a much larger clone is one nucleotide away. The rearrangement uses TRBV19 and TRBJ2-7; D is possibly TRBD1 (5 bases). Germline V gene sequence: CDR1 LNHDA, CDR2 SQIVND (reference sequence). V lost 2 bases, J lost 1 base, and 12 bases lay in between. CDR3 size: 15 residues. CDR3 region: CASSISPTGSYEQYF. The CDR3 nucleotides read TGTGCCAGTAGTATATCACCAACAGGTTCCTACGAGCAGTACTTC.

This clonotype was seen at least ten times. The V and J genes are TRBV28 and TRBJ1-4; D not resolved. The CDR3 runs 14 residues. Trimming shortened V by 4 bases and J by 3 bases, and 9 bases separated the two germline ends. Germline CDR1 MDHEN, CDR2 SYDVKM. The CDR3 nucleotides are TGTGCCAGCAGTTCCCACGGGTCTAATGAAAAACTGTTTTTT. This encodes CASSSHGSNEKLFF.

This clonotype was recorded at least ten times. V usage is TRBV9 and J usage is TRBJ2-5; weak D call: TRBD1 (7 bases). The germline V and J ends were trimmed by 3 bases and 5 bases, with 14 bases remaining between them. Germline V gene sequence: CDR1 SGDLS, CDR2 YYNGEE. The CDR3 length is 14 residues. The CDR3 sequence is CASSAGGPQETQYF. The CDR3 DNA sequence: TGTGCCAGCAGCGCAGGGGGGCCTCAGGAGACCCAGTACTTC.

This clonotype occurred many times. The V and J genes are TRBV5-1 and TRBJ2-5, with D maybe TRBD2 (6 bases). Germline V gene lookup returns CDR1 SGHRS and CDR2 YFSETQ. V was trimmed by 4 bases and J by 3 bases, leaving 25 bases between them. CDR3 length: 18 amino acids. Here the CDR3 reads CASSLMPILSAGKETQYF. As DNA, the CDR3 is TGCGCCAGCAGCCTAATGCCGATCCTATCGGCGGGAAAAGAGACCCAGTACTTC.

This clonotype was counted ten times or more. The gene calls are TRBV18 and TRBJ1-1; possible D gene TRBD1, 5 bases. The CDR3 has 15 residues. Trimming pared 1 base from V and 4 bases from J, leaving 13 bases between. Germline assignment: CDR1 KGHSH and CDR2 LQKENI. The CDR3 spells CASSPLSGRGTEAFF. The CDR3 DNA sequence: TGTGCCAGCTCACCACTTTCGGGGCGAGGCACTGAAGCTTTCTTT.

This clonotype was counted many times. This chain joins TRBV7-9 and TRBJ1-4, with 7 bases matching TRBD1. CDR1 and CDR2 from the germline V gene are SEHNR and FQNEAQ (reference sequence). This CDR3 contains 17 residues. V was clipped by 5 bases and J by 3 bases; unmatched bases: 12. CDR3 nucleotide sequence: TGTGCCAGCAGCCCTGGGACAGCTCAAGGGGCTAATGAAAAACTGTTTTTT. Its protein product is CASSPGTAQGANEKLFF.

In this sample, this clonotype turned up many times. A read error may account for a junction end that differs from germline. The CDR3 region is CATSVGLAGVRDTRYF. Here the CDR3 DNA reads TGTGCCACCAGTGTTGGCCTAGCGGGAGTCAGGGATACGCGGTATTTT. The J gene is TRBJ2-3, the V gene TRBV24-1, with 10 nucleotides matching TRBD2. The germline V gene encodes CDR1 KGHDR and CDR2 SFDVKD. CDR3 size: 16 residues.

This clonotype was counted at least ten times. The rearrangement uses TRBV6-5 and TRBJ1-2; maybe TRBD1 (5 bases). The CDR3 runs to 13 residues. Germline V gene lookup returns CDR1 MNHEY and CDR2 SVGAGI. The V and J ends lost 6 bases and 2 bases respectively, with 10 bases between them. The CDR3: CASRGRINYGYTF. The DNA for the CDR3 is TGTGCCAGCAGGGGACGGATAAACTATGGCTACACCTTC.

J is TRBJ2-7 and V is TRBV27; 8 bases are shared with TRBD1. The CDR3 consists of 16 residues. The trim removed 6 bases at V and 6 bases at J, leaving 16 bases unmatched. The germline gives CDR1 MNHEY, CDR2 SMNVEV (reference sequence). CDR3 bases: TGTGCCAGCAGCCCCCTTACAGGGGGATGGGGTAGCGAGCAGTACTTC. This sequence encodes CASSPLTGGWGSEQYF.

In its sample, this clonotype was seen a few times. The rearrangement joins TRBV19 to TRBJ2-7; possible D gene TRBD1, 5 bases. The germline gives CDR1 LNHDA, CDR2 SQIVND (reference sequence). V dropped 3 bases and J dropped 3 bases, with 12 bases sitting between them. This CDR3 comprises 14 residues. The CDR3 loop reads CASSILGQSYEQYF. The DNA of the CDR3 is TGTGCCAGTAGTATTTTGGGGCAGAGCTACGAGCAGTACTTC. Using reference TRBV19 and TRBJ2-7 for the parts outside the CDR3, the full variable domain is DGGITQSPKYLFRKEGQNVTLSCEQNLNHDAMYWYRQDPGQGLRLIYYSQIVNDFQKGDIAEGYSVSREKKESFPLTVTSAQKNPTAFYLCASSILGQSYEQYFGPGTRLTVT.

This clonotype was detected ten times or more. J is TRBJ1-1 and V is TRBV23-1; no firm D call. TRBV23-1 is given ORF status, its function remaining uncertain. This CDR3 contains 13 residues. Deletions cut 10 bases from V and 0 bases from J, with 12 bases between. CDR3 sequence (DNA): TGCGCCATACTAGGGCAGTTGAACACTGAAGCTTTCTTT. This gives the protein CAILGQLNTEAFF.

Many counts were recorded for this clonotype. The chain links TRBV4-1 to TRBJ2-1; maybe TRBD2 (6 bases). The V end was cut by 0 bases, the J end by 4 bases, with 13 bases between. Germline V gene data show CDR1 as MGHRA and CDR2 as YSYEKL. This CDR3 has 16 amino acids. CDR3 sequence (DNA): TGCGCCAGCAGCCAAGATAGCGGAAACCCATACAATGAGCAGTTCTTC. This gives the protein CASSQDSGNPYNEQFF.

This clonotype was seen many times. Written as DNA, the CDR3 is TGTGCCAGCAGCTTGGGGACTCCGGGACAGGGGGGTACTGAAGCTTTCTTT. As protein: CASSLGTPGQGGTEAFF. The V and J genes are TRBV5-4 and TRBJ1-1; TRBD1 matches at 11 bases. Germline values: CDR1 SGHNT, CDR2 YYREEE (reference sequence). The CDR3 length is 17 residues. The ends lost 0 bases at V and 5 bases at J; junction bases unmatched: 9.

This clonotype was counted ten times or more. The chain combines TRBV12-3 or TRBV12-4 with TRBJ2-5, with 7 bases fitting TRBD1. The junction had 11 bases not matched to a gene; V was cut back by 3 bases and J by 4 bases. The CDR3 totals 16 residues. CDR3 sequence reads: CASSFGQGVFGETQYF. The CDR3, as DNA: TGTGCCAGCAGTTTTGGCCAGGGGGTGTTTGGAGAGACCCAGTACTTC.

This clonotype occurred many times. The chain employs TRBV5-1 and TRBJ2-7, with 9 positions matching TRBD1. Trimming at V came to 4 bases and at J to 3 bases, leaving 11 bases not matched to a gene. CDR1 and CDR2 (germline): SGHRS, YFSETQ. CDR3 length equals 16 residues. Written as DNA, the CDR3 is TGCGCCAGCAGCCTAACACCGGGACAGGGACACTACGAGCAGTACTTC. Its protein is CASSLTPGQGHYEQYF.

In its sample, this clonotype was seen many times. The chain recombines TRBV3-1 with TRBJ1-1; TRBD1 matches at 8 bases. Germline V gene lookup returns CDR1 LGHDT and CDR2 YNNKEL (reference sequence). This CDR3 is built from 16 residues. V trimming: 3 bases; J trimming: 3 bases; junction bases outside the gene matches: 9. The CDR3 DNA sequence: TGTGCCAGCAGCCAGCCCTCGACAGGGGTGGACACTGAAGCTTTCTTT. Residues: CASSQPSTGVDTEAFF.

Ten or more counts support this clonotype. The chain carries TRBV9 and TRBJ1-5; D is unclear. Germline CDR1 reads SGDLS; CDR2 reads YYNGEE. The CDR3 loop spans 16 amino acids. Trimming took off 3 bases at V and 1 base at J, with 14 bases between the two ends. CDR3 residues: CASSGHMRGSNQPQHF. CDR3 DNA sequence: TGTGCCAGCAGCGGGCACATGAGAGGGAGCAATCAGCCCCAGCATTTT.

This clonotype has a count of ten or more. V and J are TRBV20-1 and TRBJ2-7; D is unclear. The germline V and J ends were trimmed by 3 bases and 3 bases, with 12 bases remaining between them. Germline CDR1 is DFQATT and CDR2 is SNEGSKA (reference sequence). The CDR3 is 13 residues long. The CDR3 here is CSARGGRDYEQYF. In nucleotides, the CDR3 is TGCAGTGCTAGGGGTGGCAGAGACTACGAGCAGTACTTC.

The chain is built from TRBV6-4 and TRBJ2-1; tentatively, D is TRBD2 (5 bases). Germline CDR1 and CDR2: MRHNA and SNTAGT. The CDR3 runs 14 residues. Trimming cost V 0 bases and J 5 bases, with 8 bases left between them. The CDR3 reads CASSDSGGHNEQFF. CDR3 sequence (DNA): TGTGCCAGCAGTGACTCAGGCGGGCACAATGAGCAGTTCTTC.

As for this clonotype: Since a much larger clone is just one base distant, this may be a read error. As the CDR3 is not closed by the conserved phenylalanine or tryptophan, this likely results from a read error. The chain joins TRBV13 to TRBJ2-7; 9 bases fit TRBD2. Germline values: CDR1 PRHDT, CDR2 FYEKMQ (reference sequence). Trimming removed 5 bases from V and 0 bases from J; junction bases left unmatched: 5. The CDR3 length is 15 residues. The CDR3 DNA is TGTGCCAGCAGCCCCAAGCGGGGGGTCTCCTACGAGCAGTACTTA. Its translation: CASSPKRGVSYEQYL.

This clonotype was observed at least ten times. This chain links TRBV7-8 with TRBJ2-7; TRBD2 matches at 7 bases. The length of the CDR3 is 14 residues. The V gene end was trimmed by 7 bases and the J gene end by 2 bases; junction bases not matched to a gene: 8. Germline CDR1 SGHVS, CDR2 FQNEAQ. CDR3 loop: CASTSGREPYEQYF. The CDR3 DNA is TGTGCCAGCACAAGCGGGCGGGAGCCCTACGAGCAGTACTTC.

There are many counts of this clonotype. The rearrangement uses TRBV5-4 and TRBJ2-1; the match to TRBD2 covers 10 bases. The CDR3 covers 19 residues. Germline CDR1 and CDR2: SGHNT and YYREEE (reference sequence). J lost 7 bases, V lost 0 bases, and 16 bases had no gene match. CDR3 loop: CASSLDPAGGPGYGNEQFF. For the CDR3, the DNA is TGTGCCAGCAGCTTGGACCCAGCGGGAGGGCCGGGGTATGGGAATGAGCAGTTCTTC.

This clonotype showed up many times. The rearrangement joins TRBV14 to TRBJ2-3; D is unclear. The germline V gene has CDR1 SGHDN and CDR2 FVKESK. The V and J ends lost 0 bases and 2 bases respectively, with 9 bases between them. The CDR3 loop spans 15 amino acids. The CDR3 sequence: CASSQDKDNTDTQYF. The CDR3 bases are TGTGCCAGCAGCCAAGATAAAGACAACACAGATACGCAGTATTTT.

This clonotype was recorded many times. The chain links TRBV5-1 to TRBJ2-3; TRBD2 aligns across 11 bases. The V and J ends lost 3 bases and 6 bases, in that order; junction bases with no gene match: 6. The CDR3 spans 15 residues. CDR1 and CDR2 (germline): SGHRS, YFSETQ. CDR3 DNA sequence: TGCGCCAGCAGCTCCTTAGCGGGAGGGGGTGATACGCAGTATTTT. It translates to CASSSLAGGGDTQYF.

This clonotype showed up many times. The V and J genes are TRBV6-1 and TRBJ2-5, with D possibly called TRBD1 or TRBD2 (7 bases each). Trimming removed 7 bases at V and 5 bases at J, with 23 bases between. Germline V gene data show CDR1 as MNHNS and CDR2 as SASEGT. This CDR3 contains 16 residues. The DNA for the CDR3 is TGTGCCAGCATCGAACGGGGGGACAGCCAGCGGGAGACCCAGTACTTC. It encodes CASIERGDSQRETQYF.

This clonotype was recorded at least ten times. The V and J genes are TRBV7-2 and TRBJ2-7; TRBD1 agrees at 10 bases. The germline CDR1 and CDR2 sequences are SGHTA and FQGNSA. The CDR3 length is 13 residues. The trim removed 4 bases at V and 6 bases at J, leaving 3 bases unmatched. In nucleotides, the CDR3 is TGTGCCAGCAGCTCTAGGACAGGGGGCGAGCAGTACTTC. As protein: CASSSRTGGEQYF.

Many counts were recorded for this clonotype. The chain recombines TRBV4-2 with TRBJ2-2; D is perhaps TRBD1 (5 bases). The CDR3 has 16 residues. Germline V gene sequence: CDR1 LGHNA, CDR2 YNFKEQ. The germline V and J ends were trimmed by 4 bases and 1 base, with 13 bases remaining between them. CDR3 amino acids: CASSPQGAENTGELFF. The DNA of the CDR3 is TGTGCCAGCAGCCCGCAAGGGGCGGAGAACACCGGGGAGCTGTTTTTT.

This clonotype was detected many times. The chain joins TRBV5-1 to TRBJ2-5, with 7 bases that match TRBD1. Germline values: CDR1 SGHRS, CDR2 YFSETQ. The length of the CDR3 is 15 residues. V trimming: 4 bases; J trimming: 4 bases; junction bases outside the gene matches: 10. This CDR3 is CASSVLPGQIETQYF. CDR3 DNA sequence: TGCGCCAGCAGCGTCCTCCCGGGACAGATAGAGACCCAGTACTTC.

This clonotype was recorded many times. The J gene is TRBJ2-2, the V gene TRBV7-9, with D maybe TRBD1 (6 bases). V was pared by 5 bases and J by 5 bases, with 12 bases between. CDR1 and CDR2 from the germline V gene are SEHNR and FQNEAQ (reference sequence). The CDR3 is made up of 14 amino acids. CDR3 in DNA: TGTGCCAGCAGCCCTCAGGGGTTAACCGGGGAGCTGTTTTTT. Translated, it gives CASSPQGLTGELFF. The whole variable domain, filled in from reference TRBV7-9 and TRBJ2-2, reads DTGVSQNPRHKITKRGQNVTFRCDPISEHNRLYWYRQTLGQGPEFLTYFQNEAQLEKSRLLSDRFSAERPKGSFSTLEIQRTEQGDSAMYLCASSPQGLTGELFFGEGSRLTVL.

This clonotype was detected many times. The gene calls are TRBV12-3 or TRBV12-4 and TRBJ1-1, with D maybe TRBD1 (5 bases). CDR3 size: 14 residues. V was clipped by 3 bases and J by 4 bases, with 12 bases between them. The CDR3 sequence: CASSFHGGGTEAFF. In nucleotides, the CDR3 is TGTGCCAGCAGTTTTCATGGGGGAGGCACTGAAGCTTTCTTT.

The chain couples TRBV5-1 to TRBJ2-7, with no clear D. Germline-derived CDR1 and CDR2 are SGHRS and YFSETQ. The CDR3 totals 15 residues. V was pared by 2 bases and J by 5 bases, with 17 bases between. CDR3 region: CASSFVSPLDDEQYF. CDR3 DNA: TGCGCCAGCAGCTTCGTCTCTCCCCTTGACGACGAGCAGTACTTC.